This paragraph covers one T cell receptor beta chain sequence. This record comes from a study of blood T cell repertoires in COVID-19. Study-wide context: Sites in the United States, Italy and Spain provided acute and convalescent COVID-19 samples.

Germline assignment: CDR1 MNHNS and CDR2 SASEGT. V lost 1 base and J lost 3, with 12 bases in between. CDR3 length equals 15 residues. Assay: immunoSEQ multiplex PCR; the TCRdb copy retains only in-frame clones and omits some. The table has some 150,000 clones, roughly nine tenths seen once. This rearrangement joins TRBV6-1 to TRBJ1-1; tentative D call: TRBD1 (6 bases). The receptor comes from a human donor in a cohort sampled during active COVID-19. The sample comprised peripheral blood. CDR3: CASSEGSGGHTEAFF. The CDR3 DNA follows: TGTGCCAGCAGTGAAGGTTCCGGGGGGCACACTGAAGCTTTCTTT.